This TCR beta chain is from a study of T cell responses to AZD1222 COVID-19 vaccine. Study overall: Whether given at about 4 or about 12 weeks, second doses were pooled.

Concerning this clone: What it recognizes is unknown.

Study-wide findings and caveats: The sample set comprised mostly white British donors with more females, and clonal diversity was possibly underestimated. Unmutated variant regions reportedly attract nearly half of all spike-specific TCRs. With two AZD1222 doses given, Spike-specific TCR breadth and depth both rose.

Profiling relied on immunoSEQ multiplex PCR, and the TCRdb table lists in-frame clones only, not all of them. The repertoire holds 110,000 or so clones, with more than 75% as singletons. With 0 bases removed from V and 6 bases from J, the gap between germline ends came to 7 bases. This CDR3 has 14 amino acids. Germline lookup yields CDR1 SGDLS and CDR2 YYNGEE. The sequence came from an adult in good health. Sequencing was performed on peripheral blood, taken on day 0 of AZD1222 vaccination. The chain couples TRBV9 to TRBJ1-6; D ambiguous. CDR3 sequence reads: CASSVGGSNSPLHF. CDR3 nucleotides: TGTGCCAGCAGCGTAGGCGGCTCTAATTCACCCCTCCACTTT.